Presented here are 30 T cell receptor beta chains from one specimen sequenced in a study of shared clonotypes between healthy human individuals. The protocol was immunoSEQ multiplex PCR, while the TCRdb copy is restricted to in-frame clones and leaves out a portion. Of a few hundred thousand clones listed, approximately 97% are singletons. The sequenced material came from naive CD4+ T cells sorted from blood. As for subset: CD45RA+ positively selected. These receptors originate from a woman in her 30s in good health.

The V call is TRBV9, the J call TRBJ1-2; D is unresolved. The V gene's germline CDR1 is SGDLS and CDR2 YYNGEE. V lost 4 bases, J lost 2 bases, and 9 bases lay in between. The CDR3 extends over 13 amino acids. CDR3 residues: CASSRPSNYGYTF. The CDR3 DNA sequence: TGTGCCAGCAGCAGGCCTTCGAACTATGGCTACACCTTC.

This chain links TRBV5-4 with TRBJ2-3; TRBD1 might be the D (5 bases). Trimming removed 4 bases at V and 8 bases at J, with 14 bases between. Germline CDR1 SGHNT, CDR2 YYREEE (reference sequence). CDR3 size: 13 residues. The CDR3 region has the DNA TGTGCCAGCAGCCCAGGCTATGGGGCTACGCAGTATTTT. Translation gives CASSPGYGATQYF.

Turning to this clone: Other DNA sequences in the sample encode the same CDR3. The J gene is TRBJ2-3, the V gene TRBV30; D is unresolved. The V end lost 5 bases, the J end lost 0 bases, and 3 bases lay between the germline ends. CDR1 is GTSNPN and CDR2 is SVGIG in the germline V gene (reference sequence). This CDR3 has 11 residues. CDR3 DNA: TGTGCCTGGGAAAGCACAGATACGCAGTATTTT. This encodes CAWESTDTQYF. The entire variable domain, with the rest obtained from reference TRBV30 and TRBJ2-3, is as follows: SQTIHQWPATLVQPVGSPLSLECTVEGTSNPNLYWYRQAAGRGLQLLFYSVGIGQISSEVPQNLSASRPQDRQFILSSKKLLLSDSGFYLCAWESTDTQYFGPGTRLTVL.

The rearrangement joins TRBV7-3 to TRBJ2-1; D is ambiguous. There are 13 residues in the CDR3. The germline V and J ends were trimmed by 5 bases and 3 bases, with 8 bases remaining between them. In germline, CDR1 is SGHTA, CDR2 FQGTGA. CDR3 protein: CASSPYIYNEQFF. The DNA of the CDR3 is TGTGCCAGCAGCCCGTACATCTACAATGAGCAGTTCTTC.

This chain connects TRBV5-1 to TRBJ1-1; D unclear. This CDR3 spans 13 amino acids. Between the trimmed V and J ends, which lost 0 bases and 8 bases, there was a span of 11 bases. The V gene's germline CDR1 is SGHRS and CDR2 YFSETQ. The CDR3 DNA follows: TGCGCCAGCAGCTTGGCAGCTTCCGAGGAAGCTTTCTTT. Amino acid sequence: CASSLAASEEAFF.

The J gene is TRBJ2-3, the V gene TRBV15; the match to TRBD1 covers 8 bases. Per germline, CDR1 LNHNV and CDR2 YYDKDF (reference sequence). The CDR3 covers 17 residues. V lost 2 bases to trimming and J lost 3 bases; unmatched junction nucleotides: 10. CDR3 in amino acids: CATSRTGGTGLTDTQYF. CDR3 in DNA: TGTGCCACCAGCAGAACGGGCGGGACAGGCCTTACAGATACGCAGTATTTT.

Here the CDR3 DNA reads TGTGCCAGTAGTATCTTCCGGGACCGCTTTCCCCTCGATCAGCCCCAGCATTTT. It encodes CASSIFRDRFPLDQPQHF. The chain carries TRBV19 and TRBJ1-5; weak D call: TRBD1 (5 bases). Germline-derived CDR1 and CDR2 are LNHDA and SQIVND (reference sequence). This CDR3 is built from 18 residues. V was trimmed by 3 bases and J by 5 bases, leaving 23 bases between them.

The rearrangement joins TRBV10-3 to TRBJ2-1; 10 bases are a match to TRBD2. The CDR3 loop spans 20 amino acids. CDR1 and CDR2 from the germline V gene are ENHRY and SYGVKD. After removal of 8 bases from V and 0 bases from J, the junction contained 19 bases not matched to a gene. CDR3 sequence reads: CAIPSSRLAGEGSSYNEQFF. The DNA of the CDR3 is TGTGCCATCCCGAGTAGTCGTCTAGCGGGAGAGGGTAGCTCCTACAATGAGCAGTTCTTC.

The J gene is TRBJ1-1, the V gene TRBV28; no reliable D call. The CDR3 runs 13 residues. Trimming removed 2 bases from V and 4 bases from J, with 8 bases in between. The V gene's germline CDR1 is MDHEN and CDR2 SYDVKM. The DNA for the CDR3 is TGTGCCAGCAGTTTACTTGTGGGCACTGAAGCTTTCTTT. It translates to CASSLLVGTEAFF.

This sequence joins TRBV4-2 and TRBJ2-7, with 11 bases matching TRBD2. CDR1 and CDR2 (germline): LGHNA, YNFKEQ. J was trimmed by 1 base and V by 3 bases; bases with no gene match: 5. The CDR3 contains 16 residues. The CDR3 protein is CASSQELAGVSYEQYF. As DNA, the CDR3 is TGTGCCAGCAGCCAGGAACTAGCGGGAGTTTCCTACGAGCAGTACTTC.

The chain has TRBV4-1 and TRBJ2-1; the match to TRBD1 covers 10 bases. The V segment lost 4 bases and the J segment 7 bases; nucleotides outside the gene matches: 7. Germline CDR1 is MGHRA and CDR2 is YSYEKL. The CDR3 is 15 amino acids. CDR3 in amino acids: CASSPLDRGVNEQFF. The CDR3 nucleotides are TGCGCCAGCAGCCCCCTGGACAGGGGGGTGAATGAGCAGTTCTTC.

The chain recombines TRBV28 with TRBJ1-3; no clear D gene. Germline V gene sequence: CDR1 MDHEN, CDR2 SYDVKM. The V end lost 6 bases, the J end lost 0 bases, and 15 bases lay between the germline ends. This CDR3 spans 16 amino acids. The CDR3: CASSRVARNSGNTIYF. Here the CDR3 DNA reads TGTGCCAGCAGCCGGGTAGCGCGGAACTCTGGAAACACCATATATTTT. Together with reference TRBV28 and TRBJ1-3, the CDR3 gives the full variable domain: DVKVTQSSRYLVKRTGEKVFLECVQDMDHENMFWYRQDPGLGLRLIYFSYDVKMKEKGDIPEGYSVSREKKERFSLILESASTNQTSMYLCASSRVARNSGNTIYFGEGSWLTVV.

The chain has TRBV28 and TRBJ2-1; 9 nucleotides align to TRBD1. Germline CDR1 is MDHEN and CDR2 is SYDVKM. The junction had 6 bases not matched to a gene; V was cut back by 5 bases and J by 7 bases. The CDR3 length is 14 residues. Written as DNA, the CDR3 is TGTGCCAGCAGTGATGGGACAGGGACTAATGAGCAGTTCTTC. Encoded protein: CASSDGTGTNEQFF.

CDR3 in amino acids: CASSFSPDRFLEQYF. The CDR3 DNA is TGTGCCAGCAGTTTCTCACCCGACCGGTTCCTAGAGCAGTACTTC. The chain employs TRBV28 and TRBJ2-7, with D hard to call. CDR1 and CDR2 (germline): MDHEN, SYDVKM. V was shortened by 3 bases and J by 7 bases, with 19 bases between the two germline ends. The CDR3 sequence is 15 residues long.

The chain carries TRBV28 and TRBJ2-1; 11 nucleotides align to TRBD1. This CDR3 has 17 amino acids. V shed 6 bases, J shed 6 bases, and the junction held 13 bases outside the gene matches. Germline CDR1 is MDHEN and CDR2 is SYDVKM. The CDR3 loop reads CASRSFAGTGGLNEQFF. CDR3 coding DNA: TGTGCCAGCAGATCATTCGCCGGGACAGGGGGTCTCAATGAGCAGTTCTTC.

Only one count was recorded for this clone. V is TRBV7-3 and J is TRBJ2-1; TRBD2 matches at 14 bases. CDR3 length: 15 residues. The germline gives CDR1 SGHTA, CDR2 FQGTGA. Trimming at V came to 3 bases and at J to 9 bases, leaving 4 bases not matched to a gene. Here the CDR3 DNA reads TGTGCCAGCAGCTTGGGACTAGCGGGAGTAGGTGAGCAGTTCTTC. Amino acids: CASSLGLAGVGEQFF.

The V and J genes are TRBV20-1 and TRBJ2-6; D gene uncertain. The CDR3 spans 10 residues. CDR1 and CDR2 from the germline V gene are DFQATT and SNEGSKA (reference sequence). Trimming took off 3 bases at V and 6 bases at J, with 0 bases between the two ends. The CDR3: CSARANVLTF. In DNA, the CDR3 is TGCAGTGCTAGGGCCAACGTCCTGACTTTC.

The chain carries TRBV7-9 and TRBJ2-7; D call uncertain. The CDR3 consists of 13 residues. Looked up from germline, CDR1 is SEHNR and CDR2 is FQNEAQ (reference sequence). V was shortened by 7 bases and J by 1 base, with 11 bases between the two germline ends. CDR3 residues: CASTGRPSYEQYF. The CDR3 DNA is TGTGCCAGCACCGGACGGCCATCCTACGAGCAGTACTTC.

The rearrangement links TRBV9 to TRBJ2-7, with TRBD1 matching 8 bases. Per germline, CDR1 SGDLS and CDR2 YYNGEE. This CDR3 is built from 15 residues. V lost 0 bases and J lost 8; bases outside the gene matches: 10. Here the CDR3 reads CASSVGLGQGSQQYF. CDR3 DNA: TGTGCCAGCAGCGTAGGCCTCGGACAGGGAAGCCAGCAGTACTTC.

The chain couples TRBV28 to TRBJ2-3; no reliable D call. CDR1 is MDHEN, CDR2 SYDVKM, per germline. V shed 3 bases and J shed 1 base, with 11 bases lying between them. The CDR3 contains 15 residues. The CDR3 DNA sequence: TGTGCCAGCAGTTTCCTAGAGTTCCGCACAGATACGCAGTATTTT. Its translation is CASSFLEFRTDTQYF. Supplemented by reference TRBV28 and TRBJ2-3, the full variable domain reads DVKVTQSSRYLVKRTGEKVFLECVQDMDHENMFWYRQDPGLGLRLIYFSYDVKMKEKGDIPEGYSVSREKKERFSLILESASTNQTSMYLCASSFLEFRTDTQYFGPGTRLTVL.

This clone appeared once. The V and J genes are TRBV5-1 and TRBJ2-7, with a tentative D call TRBD1 (6 bases). Trimming left V 0 bases short and J 0 bases short, with 13 bases between. This CDR3 contains 16 residues. Germline V CDR1 and CDR2: SGHRS, YFSETQ. The CDR3 region has the DNA TGCGCCAGCAGCTTGGAGCAGGGGCCGAGCTCCTACGAGCAGTACTTC. It encodes CASSLEQGPSSYEQYF.

The rearrangement uses TRBV6-4 and TRBJ2-5; TRBD2 matches at 7 bases. In germline, CDR1 is MRHNA, CDR2 SNTAGT. The CDR3 spans 17 residues. Trimming removed 7 bases from V and 2 bases from J; junction bases left unmatched: 16. This CDR3 reads CASTTRLSQRGQETQYF. Written as DNA, the CDR3 is TGTGCCAGCACCACTAGACTGAGCCAGCGGGGACAAGAGACCCAGTACTTC.

The V call is TRBV7-2, the J call TRBJ1-1; maybe TRBD1 (5 bases). V was clipped by 2 bases and J by 4 bases, with 14 bases between them. Germline-derived CDR1 and CDR2 are SGHTA and FQGNSA. CDR3 size: 15 residues. As DNA, the CDR3 is TGTGCCAGCAGCTTACAGGGTTTGATCCGCACTGAAGCTTTCTTT. This translates into CASSLQGLIRTEAFF.

The rearrangement links TRBV11-2 to TRBJ1-2; perhaps TRBD1 as D (5 bases). CDR3 length equals 14 residues. V shed 6 bases and J shed 6 bases, with 17 bases lying between them. The germline V gene has CDR1 SGHAT and CDR2 FQNNGV. The CDR3: CASRPLRGNHGYTF. Here the CDR3 DNA reads TGTGCCAGCAGACCCCTTCGGGGGAATCATGGCTACACCTTC.

This chain links TRBV5-1 with TRBJ2-7; no clear D. CDR3 length: 15 amino acids. V was trimmed by 1 base and J by 0 bases, leaving 11 bases between them. The germline CDR1 and CDR2 sequences are SGHRS and YFSETQ. This chain's CDR3 is CASSLTALSSYEQYF. CDR3 nucleotides: TGCGCCAGCAGCTTGACCGCCTTAAGCTCCTACGAGCAGTACTTC.

The rearrangement joins TRBV18 to TRBJ1-1, with 7 bases identical to TRBD1. In germline, CDR1 is KGHSH, CDR2 LQKENI. The junction had 10 bases not matched to a gene; V was cut back by 6 bases and J by 0 bases. This CDR3 has 16 amino acids. CDR3 in amino acids: CASSLGGQLMNTEAFF. The DNA of the CDR3 is TGTGCCAGCTCTTTAGGGGGACAGTTAATGAACACTGAAGCTTTCTTT.

The rearrangement joins TRBV10-2 to TRBJ1-1; 7 bases fit TRBD1. V dropped 7 bases and J dropped 11; count of bases not matched to a gene: 22. The germline gives CDR1 WSHSY, CDR2 SAAADI. This CDR3 has 16 amino acids. The CDR3 spells CASIPTGEVGNQRAFF. The CDR3 DNA sequence: TGCGCCAGCATACCTACAGGGGAGGTTGGGAACCAGAGGGCTTTCTTT.

The chain recombines TRBV5-1 with TRBJ1-1, with D unresolved. Germline CDR1 is SGHRS and CDR2 is YFSETQ. V shed 1 base and J shed 1 base, with 14 bases lying between them. The CDR3 is made up of 16 amino acids. As DNA, the CDR3 is TGCGCCAGCAGCTTGCTCAGTAACAAGAAGAACACTGAAGCTTTCTTT. It is translated as CASSLLSNKKNTEAFF.

The V call is TRBV19, the J call TRBJ1-5; possibly TRBD1 for D (6 bases). V lost 5 bases to trimming and J lost 7 bases, with 18 bases between them. The length of the CDR3 is 15 residues. The germline V gene has CDR1 LNHDA and CDR2 SQIVND (reference sequence). CDR3 protein: CASSSSGGLGQPQHF. DNA of the CDR3: TGTGCCAGTAGTTCCTCGGGGGGGCTTGGGCAGCCCCAGCATTTT. Drawing the rest from reference TRBV19 and TRBJ1-5, the complete variable domain is DGGITQSPKYLFRKEGQNVTLSCEQNLNHDAMYWYRQDPGQGLRLIYYSQIVNDFQKGDIAEGYSVSREKKESFPLTVTSAQKNPTAFYLCASSSSGGLGQPQHFGDGTRLSIL.

CDR3 DNA: TGTGCCAGCAGCCCCGGGCGGGGACAGGGACAAGAGACCCAGTACTTC. Residues: CASSPGRGQGQETQYF. The V gene is TRBV11-2, the J gene TRBJ2-5; TRBD1 matches 9 bases. This CDR3 is 16 amino acids long. Germline V gene data show CDR1 as SGHAT and CDR2 as FQNNGV. V lost 5 bases to trimming and J lost 2 bases; unmatched junction nucleotides: 9.